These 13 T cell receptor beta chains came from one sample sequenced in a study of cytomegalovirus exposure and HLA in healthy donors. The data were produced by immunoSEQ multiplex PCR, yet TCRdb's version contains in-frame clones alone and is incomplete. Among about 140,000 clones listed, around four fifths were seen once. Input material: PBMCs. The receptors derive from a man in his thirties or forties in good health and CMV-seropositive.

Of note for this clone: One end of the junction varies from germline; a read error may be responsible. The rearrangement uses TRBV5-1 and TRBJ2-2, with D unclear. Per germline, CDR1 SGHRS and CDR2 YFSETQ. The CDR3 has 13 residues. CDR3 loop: CAGSLGGTGELFF. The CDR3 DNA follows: TGCGCCGGCAGCTTAGGCGGCACCGGGGAGCTGTTTTTT.

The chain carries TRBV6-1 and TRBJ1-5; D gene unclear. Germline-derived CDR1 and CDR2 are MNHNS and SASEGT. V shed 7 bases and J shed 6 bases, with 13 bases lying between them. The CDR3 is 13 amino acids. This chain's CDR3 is CASMVARVQPQHF. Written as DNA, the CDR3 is TGTGCCAGCATGGTTGCTCGGGTTCAGCCCCAGCATTTT.

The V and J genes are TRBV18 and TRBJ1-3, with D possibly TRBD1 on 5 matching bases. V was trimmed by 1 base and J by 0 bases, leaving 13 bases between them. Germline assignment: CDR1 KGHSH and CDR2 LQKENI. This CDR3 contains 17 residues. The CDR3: CASSPLGGHLSGNTIYF. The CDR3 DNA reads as TGTGCCAGCTCACCACTAGGCGGACACCTCTCTGGAAACACCATATATTTT.

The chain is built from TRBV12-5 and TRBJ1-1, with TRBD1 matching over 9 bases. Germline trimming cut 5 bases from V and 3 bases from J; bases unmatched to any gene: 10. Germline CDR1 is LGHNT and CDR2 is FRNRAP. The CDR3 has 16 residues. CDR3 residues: CASGLAGTGWDTEAFF. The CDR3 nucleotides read TGTGCTAGTGGTCTGGCCGGGACAGGGTGGGACACTGAAGCTTTCTTT.

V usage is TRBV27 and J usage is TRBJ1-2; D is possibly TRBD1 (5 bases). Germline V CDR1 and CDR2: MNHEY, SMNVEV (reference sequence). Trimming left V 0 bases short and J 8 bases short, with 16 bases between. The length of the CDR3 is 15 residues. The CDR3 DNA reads TGTGCCAGCAGTTTATCTGGGCAGGGTCCTTGGGGCTACACCTTC. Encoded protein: CASSLSGQGPWGYTF.

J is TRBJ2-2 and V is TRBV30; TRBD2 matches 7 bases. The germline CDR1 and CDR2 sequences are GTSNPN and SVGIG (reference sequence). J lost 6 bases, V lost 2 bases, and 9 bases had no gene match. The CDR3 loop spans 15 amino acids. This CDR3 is CAWSSWDYLPGELFF. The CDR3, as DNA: TGTGCCTGGAGTTCGTGGGACTACCTTCCCGGGGAGCTGTTTTTT.

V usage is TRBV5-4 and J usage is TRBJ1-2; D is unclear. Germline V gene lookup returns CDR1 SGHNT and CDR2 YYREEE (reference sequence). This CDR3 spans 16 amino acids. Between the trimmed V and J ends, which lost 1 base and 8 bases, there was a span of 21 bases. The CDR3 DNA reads TGTGCCAGCAGCTTGCCAACAACAACGGAGCGGAGGGGCTACACCTTC. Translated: CASSLPTTTERRGYTF.

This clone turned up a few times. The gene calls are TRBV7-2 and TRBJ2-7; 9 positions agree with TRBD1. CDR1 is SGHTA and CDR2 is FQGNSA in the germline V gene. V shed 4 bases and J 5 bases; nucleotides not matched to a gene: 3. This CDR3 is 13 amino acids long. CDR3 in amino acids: CASSYGTGNEQYF. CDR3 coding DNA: TGTGCCAGCAGCTATGGGACAGGGAACGAGCAGTACTTC.

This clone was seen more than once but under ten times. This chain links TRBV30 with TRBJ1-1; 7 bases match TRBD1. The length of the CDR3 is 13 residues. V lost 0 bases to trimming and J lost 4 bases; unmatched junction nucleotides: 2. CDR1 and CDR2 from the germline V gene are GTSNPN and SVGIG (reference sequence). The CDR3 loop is CAWSVKGATEAFF. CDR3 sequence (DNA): TGTGCCTGGAGTGTCAAGGGGGCCACTGAAGCTTTCTTT.

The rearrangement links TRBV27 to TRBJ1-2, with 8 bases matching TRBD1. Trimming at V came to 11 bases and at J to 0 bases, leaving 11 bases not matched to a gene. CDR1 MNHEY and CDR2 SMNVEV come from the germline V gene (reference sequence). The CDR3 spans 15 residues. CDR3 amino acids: CARFGQGTSNYGYTF. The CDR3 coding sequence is TGTGCCCGCTTCGGACAGGGAACTTCTAACTATGGCTACACCTTC.

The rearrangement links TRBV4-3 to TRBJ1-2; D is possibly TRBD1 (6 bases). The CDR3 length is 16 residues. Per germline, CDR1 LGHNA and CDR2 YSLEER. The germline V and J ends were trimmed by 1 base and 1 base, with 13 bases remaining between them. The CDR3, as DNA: TGCGCCAGCAGCCAAGTTGGGCAGGGGCTTAACTATGGCTACACCTTC. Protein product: CASSQVGQGLNYGYTF.

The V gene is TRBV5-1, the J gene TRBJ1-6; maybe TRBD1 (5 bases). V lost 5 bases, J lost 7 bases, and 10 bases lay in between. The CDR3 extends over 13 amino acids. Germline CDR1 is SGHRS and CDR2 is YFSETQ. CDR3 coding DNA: TGCGCCAGCAGGGAAGGGGCAAATTCACCCCTCCACTTT. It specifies CASREGANSPLHF. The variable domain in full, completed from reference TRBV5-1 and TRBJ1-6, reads KAGVTQTPRYLIKTRGQQVTLSCSPISGHRSVSWYQQTPGQGLQFLFEYFSETQRNKGNFPGRFSGRQFSNSRSEMNVSTLELGDSALYLCASREGANSPLHFGNGTRLTVT.

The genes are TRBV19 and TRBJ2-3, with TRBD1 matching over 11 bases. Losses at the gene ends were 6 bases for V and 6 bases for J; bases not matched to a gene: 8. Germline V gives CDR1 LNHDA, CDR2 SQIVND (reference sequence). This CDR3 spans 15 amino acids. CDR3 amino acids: CASRSGQGASDTQYF. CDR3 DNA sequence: TGTGCCAGTAGATCCGGACAGGGGGCTTCCGATACGCAGTATTTT.